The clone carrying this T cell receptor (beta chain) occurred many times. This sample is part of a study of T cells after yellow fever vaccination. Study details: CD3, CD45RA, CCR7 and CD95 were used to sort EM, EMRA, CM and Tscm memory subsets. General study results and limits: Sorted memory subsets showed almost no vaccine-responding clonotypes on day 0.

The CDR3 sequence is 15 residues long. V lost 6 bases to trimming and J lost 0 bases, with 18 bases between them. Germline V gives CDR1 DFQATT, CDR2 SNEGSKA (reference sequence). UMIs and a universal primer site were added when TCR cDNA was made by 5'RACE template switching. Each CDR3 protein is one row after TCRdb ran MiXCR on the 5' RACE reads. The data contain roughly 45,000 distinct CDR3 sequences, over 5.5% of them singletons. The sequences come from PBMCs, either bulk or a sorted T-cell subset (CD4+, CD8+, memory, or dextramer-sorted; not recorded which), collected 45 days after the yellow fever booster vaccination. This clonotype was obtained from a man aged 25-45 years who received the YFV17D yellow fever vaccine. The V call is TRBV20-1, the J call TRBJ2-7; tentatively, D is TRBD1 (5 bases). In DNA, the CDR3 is TGCAGTGCCCCAGGGATCGCGAGAAGCTCCTACGAGCAGTACTTC. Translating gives CSAPGIARSSYEQYF.